The 7 T cell receptor beta chains below were found in one sample sequenced in a study of blood T cell repertoires in COVID-19 (dated by TCRdb to the early 2020s). Libraries came from the immunoSEQ multiplex PCR assay. In its TCRdb copy, this immuneACCESS table keeps in-frame sequences only and misses some clones. Where compared with another copy, unresolved V genes explain less than half of these, and the others have no known cause. The sample yields more than 200,000 clones; 75% to 90% were counted once. The top ten constitute just over 0.7% of the sample. Material for sequencing was peripheral blood. The receptors were sampled from a man aged 35-49 years with acute or convalescent COVID-19.

The chain has TRBV19 and TRBJ2-3; 9 bases map to TRBD2. The trim removed 6 bases at V and 1 base at J, leaving 8 bases unmatched. Germline V gives CDR1 LNHDA, CDR2 SQIVND (reference sequence). The CDR3 spans 16 residues. The CDR3 sequence: CASRQDERGGTDTQYF. In DNA, the CDR3 is TGTGCCAGTAGACAAGACGAGCGGGGGGGCACAGATACGCAGTATTTT.

The rearrangement uses TRBV5-1 and TRBJ2-7, with D perhaps TRBD1 (5 bases). The V gene lost 2 bases and the J gene lost 6 bases, with 30 bases spanning the gap. The germline V gene has CDR1 SGHRS and CDR2 YFSETQ. This CDR3 spans 19 amino acids. The CDR3 region has the DNA TGCGCCAGCAGCTTTGGGCAGGGCGTCTACTCCAAGGATGGCCGCGAGCAGTACTTC. It translates to CASSFGQGVYSKDGREQYF.

The genes are TRBV7-6 and TRBJ2-7; the D gene is possibly TRBD1 (5 bases). The CDR3 has 13 residues. The germline V gene has CDR1 SGHVS and CDR2 FNYEAQ. V lost 5 bases and J lost 0, with 8 bases in between. The CDR3 coding sequence is TGTGCCAGCAGCCGGACAAACTCCTACGAGCAGTACTTC. Protein: CASSRTNSYEQYF.

The chain has TRBV15 and TRBJ1-2; 9 bases are shared with TRBD1. Germline CDR1 is LNHNV and CDR2 is YYDKDF (reference sequence). J gave up 6 bases and V 1 base, and 3 bases lay outside the gene matches. CDR3 length equals 14 residues. The CDR3 protein is CATSRVRTGDGYTF. The CDR3 DNA reads as TGTGCCACCAGCAGAGTAAGGACAGGGGATGGCTACACCTTC. Combining the CDR3 with reference TRBV15 and TRBJ1-2 gives the whole variable domain DAMVIQNPRYQVTQFGKPVTLSCSQTLNHNVMYWYQQKSSQAPKLLFHYYDKDFNNEADTPDNFQSRRPNTSFCFLDIRSPGLGDTAMYLCATSRVRTGDGYTFGSGTRLTVV.

CDR3: CASTAQGVGEKLFF. The CDR3 DNA follows: TGTGCCAGCACCGCACAGGGGGTAGGTGAAAAACTGTTTTTT. The genes are TRBV6-6 and TRBJ1-4; TRBD1 matches 8 bases. Looked up from germline, CDR1 is MNHNY and CDR2 is SVGAGI (reference sequence). CDR3 size: 14 residues. V was pared by 7 bases and J by 7 bases, with 8 bases of the junction left unmatched.

J is TRBJ2-3 and V is TRBV5-1; 11 nucleotides match TRBD1. CDR1 and CDR2 (germline): SGHRS, YFSETQ. The CDR3 totals 15 residues. V shed 2 bases and J 9 bases; nucleotides not matched to a gene: 8. CDR3 nucleotides: TGCGCCAGCAGCTTCCTCGGGACAGGGGGGAGAACGCAGTATTTT. Its protein product is CASSFLGTGGRTQYF.

The chain employs TRBV7-9 and TRBJ2-3; 8 bases are shared with TRBD2. The junction had 6 bases not matched to a gene; V was cut back by 4 bases and J by 3 bases. The germline V gene has CDR1 SEHNR and CDR2 FQNEAQ (reference sequence). The CDR3 loop spans 15 amino acids. The CDR3 spells CASSSSGGETDTQYF. As DNA, the CDR3 is TGTGCCAGCAGCTCATCCGGGGGGGAAACAGATACGCAGTATTTT.